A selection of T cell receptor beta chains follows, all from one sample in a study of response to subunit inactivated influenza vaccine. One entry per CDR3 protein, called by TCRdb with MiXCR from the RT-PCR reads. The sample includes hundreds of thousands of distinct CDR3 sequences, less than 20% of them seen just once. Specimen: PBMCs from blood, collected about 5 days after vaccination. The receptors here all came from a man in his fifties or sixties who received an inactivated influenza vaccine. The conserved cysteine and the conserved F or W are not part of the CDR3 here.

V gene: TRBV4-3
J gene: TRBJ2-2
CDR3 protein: ASSHPGTSNTGELF

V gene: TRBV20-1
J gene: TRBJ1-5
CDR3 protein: SAPKDSLGSNQPQH

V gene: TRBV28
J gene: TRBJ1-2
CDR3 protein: ASSFQGRYGYT

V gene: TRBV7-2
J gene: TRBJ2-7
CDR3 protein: ASSLQGASDSYEQY

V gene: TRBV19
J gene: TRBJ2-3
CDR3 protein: ASSVLQGAGTDTQY

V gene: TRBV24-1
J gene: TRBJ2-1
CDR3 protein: ATSGTSGRAFHEQF

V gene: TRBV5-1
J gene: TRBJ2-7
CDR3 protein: ASMDPGGRYEQY

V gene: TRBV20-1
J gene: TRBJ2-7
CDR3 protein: SARDPGGSTYEQY

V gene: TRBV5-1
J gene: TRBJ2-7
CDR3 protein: ASSSGQRADEQY

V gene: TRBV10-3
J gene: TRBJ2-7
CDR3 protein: AISTHTYEQY

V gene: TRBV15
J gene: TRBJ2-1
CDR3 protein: ATSRGTSGFQF

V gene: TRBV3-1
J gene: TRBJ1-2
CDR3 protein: ASSQDWRTEYGYT

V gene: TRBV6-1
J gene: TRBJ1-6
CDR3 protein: ASSEVQGNSPLH

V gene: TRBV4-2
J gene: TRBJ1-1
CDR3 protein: ASSQGQGDRWEAF

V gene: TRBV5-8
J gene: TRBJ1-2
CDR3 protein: ASSLGPEGDGYT

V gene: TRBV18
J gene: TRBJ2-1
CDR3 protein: ASSPPKGSMSYNEQF

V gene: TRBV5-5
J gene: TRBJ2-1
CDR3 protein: ASSGRRGTYNEQF

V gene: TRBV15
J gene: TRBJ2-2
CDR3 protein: ATSRGNTGELF

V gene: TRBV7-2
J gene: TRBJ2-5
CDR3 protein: ASSLQRTVQETQY

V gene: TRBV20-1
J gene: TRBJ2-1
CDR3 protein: SARLMTGGFYEQF

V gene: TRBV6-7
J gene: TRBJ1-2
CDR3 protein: AGSLYGYT

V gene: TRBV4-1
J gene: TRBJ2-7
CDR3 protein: ASSQTGFEQY

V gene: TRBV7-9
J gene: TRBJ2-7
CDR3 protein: ASSPRGQEQY

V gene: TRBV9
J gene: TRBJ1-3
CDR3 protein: ASSVRGGPSGNTIY

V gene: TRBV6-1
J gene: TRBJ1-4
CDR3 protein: ASRGGDTNEKLF

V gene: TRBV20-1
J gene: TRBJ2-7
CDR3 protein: SLRTSGDYEQY

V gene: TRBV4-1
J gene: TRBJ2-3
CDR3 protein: ASSQDVPYTQY

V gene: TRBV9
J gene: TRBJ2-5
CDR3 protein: ASSVGTGSQTQY

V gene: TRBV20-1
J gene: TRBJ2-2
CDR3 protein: SATSGSMGTGELF

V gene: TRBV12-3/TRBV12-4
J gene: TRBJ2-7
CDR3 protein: ASSLTGSEQY

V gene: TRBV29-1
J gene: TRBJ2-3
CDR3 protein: SVATGVGGFTDTQY

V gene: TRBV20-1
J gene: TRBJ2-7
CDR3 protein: SARDQLRVTYEQY

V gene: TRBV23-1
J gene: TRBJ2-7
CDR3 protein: ASRRGQGETYEQY

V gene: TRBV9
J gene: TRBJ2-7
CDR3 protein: ASSPRTGATYEQY

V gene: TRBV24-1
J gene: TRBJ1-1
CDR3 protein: ATSDTGNTEAF

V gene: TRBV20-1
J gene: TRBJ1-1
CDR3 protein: SARRGQGTSTEAF

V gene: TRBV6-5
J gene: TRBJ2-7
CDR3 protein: ASSYDGTGYYEQY

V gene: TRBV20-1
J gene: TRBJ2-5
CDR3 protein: SARQGLQETQY

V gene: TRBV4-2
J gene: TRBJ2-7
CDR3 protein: ASSQEILSSYEQY

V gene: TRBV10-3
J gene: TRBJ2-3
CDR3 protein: ATKSGTDTQY

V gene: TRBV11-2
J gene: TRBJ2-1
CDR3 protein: ASSSRSVAGGITYNEQF